This T cell receptor beta chain was retrieved from a study of OX40 agonist ivuxolimab in advanced cancers. The overall study: Ivuxolimab, an antibody acting as an agonist of OX40 (CD134), was used to treat patients. Study-level results: Clonal expansion was seen in CD4+ and CD8+ blood T cells by week 6 at 0.1 to 3.0 mg/kg.

The data were produced by immunoSEQ multiplex PCR, yet TCRdb's version contains in-frame clones alone and is incomplete. The sample includes approximately 35,000 clones, 88% of them seen just once. About this clone itself: Its antigen is unidentified.

Trimming took 4 bases from V and 0 from J, leaving 9 bases between them. Per germline, CDR1 LGHNA and CDR2 YNFKEQ. This CDR3 is 15 amino acids long. The material was CD4+ or CD8+ T cells sorted from blood, obtained in a trial of the OX40 agonist ivuxolimab. The clonotype was recovered from an adult with an advanced solid tumor such as melanoma, head and neck, liver or kidney cancer. The rearrangement joins TRBV4-2 to TRBJ2-2, with D perhaps matching TRBD1 or TRBD2 (5 bases each). CDR3 amino acids: CASSPWGTNTGELFF. The CDR3 DNA reads TGTGCCAGCAGCCCATGGGGGACGAACACCGGGGAGCTGTTTTTT.